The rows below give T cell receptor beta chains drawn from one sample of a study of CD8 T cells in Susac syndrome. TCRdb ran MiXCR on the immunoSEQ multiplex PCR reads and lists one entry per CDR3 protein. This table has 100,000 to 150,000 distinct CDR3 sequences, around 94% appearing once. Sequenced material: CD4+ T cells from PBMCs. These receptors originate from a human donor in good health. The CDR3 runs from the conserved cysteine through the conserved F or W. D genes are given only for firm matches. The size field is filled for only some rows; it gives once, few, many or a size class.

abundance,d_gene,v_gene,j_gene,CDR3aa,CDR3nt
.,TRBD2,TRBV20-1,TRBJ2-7,CSAPKREGRYEQYF,TGCAGTGCCCCAAAGCGGGAGGGCCGGTACGAGCAGTACTTC
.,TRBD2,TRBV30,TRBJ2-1,CAWARLAGGSFNEQFF,TGTGCCTGGGCCCGACTAGCGGGAGGGTCCTTCAATGAGCAGTTCTTC
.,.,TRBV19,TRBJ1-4,CATGAPANEKLFF,TGTGCCACCGGGGCACCGGCTAATGAAAAACTGTTTTTT
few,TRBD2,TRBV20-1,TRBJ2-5,CSARDGAGDETQYF,TGCAGTGCTAGAGATGGCGCGGGGGATGAGACCCAGTACTTC
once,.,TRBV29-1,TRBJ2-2,CSAQGGGNTGELFF,TGCAGCGCCCAGGGGGGGGGAAACACCGGGGAGCTGTTTTTT
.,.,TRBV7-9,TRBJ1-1,CASSLVRDSQLNTEAFF,TGTGCCAGCAGCTTAGTTAGGGATAGCCAGCTGAACACTGAAGCTTTCTTT
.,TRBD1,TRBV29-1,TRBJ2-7,CSVLFPGQGAYEQYF,TGCAGCGTTCTTTTCCCGGGACAGGGGGCCTACGAGCAGTACTTC
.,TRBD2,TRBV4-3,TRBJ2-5,CASSRTGGPQETQYF,TGCGCCAGCAGCCGGACGGGAGGCCCCCAAGAGACCCAGTACTTC
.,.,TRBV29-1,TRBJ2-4,CSVGQGLLAKNIQYF,TGCAGCGTCGGGCAGGGGCTTCTAGCCAAAAACATTCAGTACTTC
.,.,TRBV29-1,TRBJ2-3,CSVNDQTGLIGETDTQYF,TGCAGCGTGAACGACCAGACAGGTTTGATAGGAGAGACAGATACGCAGTATTTT
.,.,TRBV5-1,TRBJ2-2,CASSFGPAGTGELFF,TGCGCCAGCAGCTTTGGCCCGGCGGGAACCGGGGAGCTGTTTTTT
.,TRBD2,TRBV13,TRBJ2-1,CASSKKLAGAIDEQFF,TGTGCCAGCAGCAAGAAACTAGCGGGAGCGATAGATGAGCAGTTCTTC
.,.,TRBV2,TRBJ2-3,CAVGETQYF,TGTGCGGTAGGAGAAACGCAGTATTTT
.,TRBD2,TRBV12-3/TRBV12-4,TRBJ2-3,CASTSGLAGVTDTQYF,TGTGCCAGCACCTCGGGACTAGCGGGAGTAACAGATACGCAGTATTTT
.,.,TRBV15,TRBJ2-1,CATSRVTLGEQFF,TGTGCCACCAGCAGAGTAACTCTAGGAGAGCAGTTCTTC
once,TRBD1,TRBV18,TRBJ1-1,CASSPSDRAPTPTEAFF,TGTGCCAGCTCACCCTCGGACAGGGCCCCAACCCCCACTGAAGCTTTCTTT
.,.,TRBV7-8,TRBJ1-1,CASSPLGDTEAFF,TGTGCCAGCAGCCCTTTGGGAGACACTGAAGCTTTCTTT
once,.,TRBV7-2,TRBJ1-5,CASSFLSFQPQHF,TGTGCCAGCAGCTTCCTGAGTTTTCAGCCCCAGCATTTT
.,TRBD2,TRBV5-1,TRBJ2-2,CASSLREAGGSTGELFF,TGCGCCAGCAGCTTGAGGGAAGCGGGAGGAAGCACCGGGGAGCTGTTTTTT
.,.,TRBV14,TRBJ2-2,CASSQGGYAGELFF,TGTGCCAGCAGCCAAGGCGGGTACGCCGGGGAGCTGTTTTTT
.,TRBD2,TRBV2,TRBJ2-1,CASRVAGVNEQFF,TGTGCCAGCAGGGTAGCGGGAGTTAATGAGCAGTTCTTC
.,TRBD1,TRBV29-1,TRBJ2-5,CSVIRDSQETQYF,TGCAGCGTTATCCGGGACAGCCAAGAGACCCAGTACTTC
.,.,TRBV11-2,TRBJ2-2,CASRTLNTGELFF,TGTGCCAGCAGGACACTGAACACCGGGGAGCTGTTTTTT
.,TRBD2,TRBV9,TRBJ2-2,CASSARLAGGNTGELFF,TGTGCCAGCAGCGCAAGACTAGCGGGAGGGAACACCGGGGAGCTGTTTTTT
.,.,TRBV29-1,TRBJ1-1,CSVLKRQGGTEAFF,TGCAGCGTTCTTAAGAGGCAGGGTGGGACTGAAGCTTTCTTT
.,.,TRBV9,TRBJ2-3,CASSYDRTSTDTQYF,TGTGCCAGCAGCTATGATAGGACTAGCACAGATACGCAGTATTTT
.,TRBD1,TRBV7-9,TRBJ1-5,CASSSDRQWASNQPQHF,TGTGCCAGCAGCTCGGACAGGCAATGGGCGAGCAATCAGCCCCAGCATTTT
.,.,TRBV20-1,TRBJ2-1,CSASSGELGNEQFF,TGCAGTGCTAGTTCGGGGGAGCTGGGCAATGAGCAGTTCTTC
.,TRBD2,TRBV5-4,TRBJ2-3,CASSPLAPRTDTQYF,TGTGCCAGCAGCCCACTAGCGCCCCGCACAGATACGCAGTATTTT
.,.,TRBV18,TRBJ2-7,CASSRPSATLTYEQYF,TGTGCCAGCTCACGACCCTCGGCCACCCTTACCTACGAGCAGTACTTC
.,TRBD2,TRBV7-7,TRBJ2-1,CASSLALAGYGEQFF,TGTGCTAGCAGCTTAGCCCTAGCGGGATATGGTGAGCAGTTCTTC
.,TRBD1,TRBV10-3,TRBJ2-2,CAIRPTGTGKTGELFF,TGTGCCATCAGGCCGACCGGGACAGGGAAGACCGGGGAGCTGTTTTTT
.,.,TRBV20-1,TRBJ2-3,CSARVTDTQYF,TGCAGTGCTAGGGTCACAGATACGCAGTATTTT
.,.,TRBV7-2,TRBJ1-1,CASSLGLLEAFF,TGTGCCAGCAGCTTAGGGCTGTTGGAAGCTTTCTTT
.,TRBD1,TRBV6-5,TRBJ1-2,CASSGTGVGHNGYTF,TGTGCCAGCAGTGGGACAGGGGTCGGGCACAATGGCTACACCTTC
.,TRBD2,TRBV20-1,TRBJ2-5,CSAAVSSGRARETQYF,TGCAGTGCCGCCGTTTCTAGCGGGAGGGCCAGAGAGACCCAGTACTTC
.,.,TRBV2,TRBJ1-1,CATSTEVNTEAFF,TGTGCCACCTCGACAGAGGTTAACACTGAAGCTTTCTTT
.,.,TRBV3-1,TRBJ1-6,CASSLADNSPLHF,TGTGCCAGCAGCCTTGCAGATAATTCACCCCTCCACTTT
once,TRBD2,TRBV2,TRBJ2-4,CASSSSGSSAKNIQYF,TGTGCCAGCAGTTCCAGCGGGAGTTCTGCCAAAAACATTCAGTACTTC
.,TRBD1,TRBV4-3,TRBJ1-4,CASSRGTAKLFF,TGCGCCAGCAGCCGGGGGACAGCAAAACTGTTTTTT
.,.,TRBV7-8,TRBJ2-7,CASSLGQQASYEQYF,TGTGCCAGCAGCTTAGGGCAACAGGCCTCCTACGAGCAGTACTTC
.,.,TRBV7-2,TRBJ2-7,CASSLNQAVTYEQYF,TGTGCCAGCAGCTTAAATCAAGCGGTAACCTACGAGCAGTACTTC
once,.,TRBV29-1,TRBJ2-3,CSVFRGPDTQYF,TGCAGCGTTTTCCGAGGCCCAGATACGCAGTATTTT
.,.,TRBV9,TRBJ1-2,CASNRGVNYGYTF,TGTGCCAGCAACCGCGGGGTTAACTATGGCTACACCTTC
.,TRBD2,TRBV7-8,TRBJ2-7,CASSTSGNLYEQYF,TGTGCCAGCAGCACAAGCGGGAACCTCTACGAGCAGTACTTC
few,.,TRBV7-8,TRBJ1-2,CASSTGPWDGYTF,TGTGCCAGCAGCACAGGGCCCTGGGATGGCTACACCTTC
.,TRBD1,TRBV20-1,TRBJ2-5,CSARVRQGAETQYF,TGCAGTGCTAGAGTTCGGCAGGGGGCCGAGACCCAGTACTTC
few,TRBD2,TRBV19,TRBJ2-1,CASTSGLAGVNEQFF,TGTGCCAGTACTTCCGGACTAGCGGGAGTTAATGAGCAGTTCTTC
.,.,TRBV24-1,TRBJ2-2,CATSDQKANTGELFF,TGTGCCACCAGTGATCAAAAGGCGAACACCGGGGAGCTGTTTTTT
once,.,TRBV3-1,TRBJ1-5,CASSQGWGDQPQHF,TGTGCCAGCAGCCAGGGGTGGGGGGATCAGCCCCAGCATTTT
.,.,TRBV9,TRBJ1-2,CASSPRQSPLFGGGYTF,TGTGCCAGCAGCCCTCGGCAGAGTCCCCTATTTGGTGGTGGCTACACCTTC
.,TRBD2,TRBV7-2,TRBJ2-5,CASSLFGGRGGETQYF,TGTGCCAGCAGCTTATTCGGCGGGAGGGGGGGAGAGACCCAGTACTTC
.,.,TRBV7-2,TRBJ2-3,CASRSTTWDDMRATDTQYF,TGTGCCAGCAGATCAACCACCTGGGACGACATGAGGGCCACAGATACGCAGTATTTT
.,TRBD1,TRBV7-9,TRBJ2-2,CASSSQGRTPPGELFF,TGTGCCAGCAGCTCACAGGGGCGTACCCCACCCGGGGAGCTGTTTTTT